The 21 T cell receptor beta chains presented below share a single source sample, sequenced in a study of T cell responses to AZD1222 COVID-19 vaccine. Only in-frame clones appear in the TCRdb table, and some are missing; sequencing was by immunoSEQ multiplex PCR. The sample lists roughly 180,000 clones; 90% to 95% were seen once. Sequenced here: peripheral blood, sampled on day 0 of AZD1222 vaccination. Receptors originate from an adult in good health.

This rearrangement joins TRBV28 to TRBJ2-2; D is uncertain. With 4 bases removed from V and 1 base from J, the gap between germline ends came to 4 bases. The CDR3 has 13 amino acids. Germline CDR1 and CDR2: MDHEN and SYDVKM. CDR3 residues: CASSWENTGELFF. The CDR3 region has the DNA TGTGCCAGCAGTTGGGAGAACACCGGGGAGCTGTTTTTT.

This sequence joins TRBV6-5 and TRBJ1-5, with unresolved D. Germline CDR1 MNHEY, CDR2 SVGAGI. V shed 11 bases and J shed 4 bases, with 12 bases lying between them. The CDR3 covers 12 residues. CDR3 residues: CASETGNQPQHF. The CDR3 DNA follows: TGTGCCTCCGAGACGGGGAATCAGCCCCAGCATTTT.

This clone was counted only a few times. This sequence joins TRBV28 and TRBJ2-7, with 9 bases matching TRBD1. The CDR3 extends over 13 amino acids. V gave up 5 bases and J gave up 6 bases; unmatched junction bases: 5. Germline V gene sequence: CDR1 MDHEN, CDR2 SYDVKM. CDR3 residues: CASSPWTGVEQYF. CDR3 DNA: TGTGCCAGCAGTCCTTGGACAGGGGTCGAGCAGTACTTC.

The chain combines TRBV6-5 with TRBJ2-7, with a possible D match to TRBD2 (5 bases). CDR3 length equals 14 residues. Germline CDR1 reads MNHEY; CDR2 reads SVGAGI. Trimming took off 6 bases at V and 5 bases at J, with 17 bases between the two ends. CDR3 protein: CASSEGGAPNEQYF. The DNA of the CDR3 is TGTGCCAGCAGCGAGGGCGGCGCGCCCAACGAGCAGTACTTC.

The chain is built from TRBV5-4 and TRBJ2-5; possible D gene TRBD2, 5 bases. This CDR3 spans 15 amino acids. Germline-derived CDR1 and CDR2 are SGHNT and YYREEE (reference sequence). The germline V and J ends were trimmed by 3 bases and 4 bases, with 16 bases remaining between them. The CDR3 region is CASSSTGPSPETQYF. The CDR3 DNA sequence: TGTGCCAGCAGCTCAACCGGGCCTAGCCCAGAGACCCAGTACTTC.

This rearrangement joins TRBV5-5 to TRBJ1-2; 7 positions match TRBD1. Germline loops: CDR1 SGHKS, CDR2 YYEKEE (reference sequence). The CDR3 runs to 15 residues. Trimming took 4 bases from V and 3 from J; bases not matched to a gene: 9. The CDR3 coding sequence is TGTGCCAGCAGCCCTCATACCGGGACAGACTATGGCTACACCTTC. Translated, it gives CASSPHTGTDYGYTF. Using reference TRBV5-5 and TRBJ1-2 for the parts outside the CDR3, the full variable domain is DAGVTQSPTHLIKTRGQQVTLRCSPISGHKSVSWYQQVLGQGPQFIFQYYEKEERGRGNFPDRFSARQFPNYSSELNVNALLLGDSALYLCASSPHTGTDYGYTFGSGTRLTVV.

The chain combines TRBV5-1 with TRBJ1-2; TRBD1 agrees at 7 bases. Germline V gene sequence: CDR1 SGHRS, CDR2 YFSETQ. This CDR3 is 14 amino acids long. Losses at the gene ends were 1 base for V and 4 bases for J; bases not matched to a gene: 4. CDR3 coding DNA: TGCGCCAGCAGCTTGAACAGGGGTGGCTATGGCTACACCTTC. This sequence encodes CASSLNRGGYGYTF.

The chain links TRBV5-1 to TRBJ2-7; 7 nucleotides agree with TRBD1. CDR1 and CDR2 from the germline V gene are SGHRS and YFSETQ. J lost 5 bases, V lost 4 bases, and 9 bases had no gene match. The CDR3 contains 14 residues. This CDR3 reads CASSLHGTVNEQYF. The CDR3 DNA follows: TGCGCCAGCAGCCTCCACGGGACAGTTAACGAGCAGTACTTC.

The V gene is TRBV6-1, the J gene TRBJ2-1, with D possibly TRBD1 on 5 matching bases. The V gene's germline CDR1 is MNHNS and CDR2 SASEGT. With 1 base removed from V and 8 bases from J, the gap between germline ends came to 15 bases. This CDR3 has 15 residues. This chain's CDR3 is CASSEGQGLVHEQFF. DNA of the CDR3: TGTGCCAGCAGTGAAGGGCAGGGTTTGGTCCATGAGCAGTTCTTC.

CDR3: CASSFHQGATGELFF. The CDR3 DNA is TGTGCCAGCAGTTTTCACCAGGGGGCAACCGGGGAGCTGTTTTTT. This chain joins TRBV28 and TRBJ2-2, with 8 bases identical to TRBD1. Germline loops: CDR1 MDHEN, CDR2 SYDVKM. V dropped 3 bases and J dropped 5; count of bases not matched to a gene: 5. This CDR3 contains 15 residues. The whole variable domain, remainder taken from reference TRBV28 and TRBJ2-2, is DVKVTQSSRYLVKRTGEKVFLECVQDMDHENMFWYRQDPGLGLRLIYFSYDVKMKEKGDIPEGYSVSREKKERFSLILESASTNQTSMYLCASSFHQGATGELFFGEGSRLTVL.

For the CDR3, the DNA is TGTGCCAGCAGTTACTCGATGGGGGACTACAATGAGCAGTTCTTC. It yields the protein CASSYSMGDYNEQFF. V is TRBV6-2 or TRBV6-3 and J is TRBJ2-1, with D perhaps matching TRBD1 or TRBD2 (5 bases each). The V gene's germline CDR1 is MNHEY and CDR2 SVGEGT. CDR3 length: 15 amino acids. Trimming pared 0 bases from V and 3 bases from J, leaving 9 bases between.

The J gene is TRBJ1-2, the V gene TRBV9, with a weak D call TRBD1 (6 bases). Germline CDR1 reads SGDLS; CDR2 reads YYNGEE. This CDR3 spans 15 amino acids. Trimming shortened V by 0 bases and J by 4 bases, and 13 bases separated the two germline ends. As DNA, the CDR3 is TGTGCCAGCAGCGTAGAAGGGGGACCATTCTATGGCTACACCTTC. Translated, it gives CASSVEGGPFYGYTF.

The rearrangement links TRBV6-2 or TRBV6-3 to TRBJ2-1, with no clear D. Germline CDR1 and CDR2: MNHEY and SVGEGT. The CDR3 is 12 residues long. The V end lost 2 bases, the J end lost 9 bases, and 8 bases lay between the germline ends. The CDR3 nucleotides read TGTGCCAGCAGTTACGACTCGGCTGAGCAGTTCTTC. Translation: CASSYDSAEQFF.

This chain uses TRBV4-2 with TRBJ2-1; 9 nucleotides align to TRBD2. The CDR3 length is 17 residues. After removal of 0 bases from V and 4 bases from J, the junction contained 7 bases not matched to a gene. Germline-derived CDR1 and CDR2 are LGHNA and YNFKEQ. The CDR3 region is CASSQDSGAGGYNEQFF. In DNA, the CDR3 is TGTGCCAGCAGCCAAGATTCCGGCGCGGGAGGGTACAATGAGCAGTTCTTC.

This chain connects TRBV27 to TRBJ2-1; 9 bases fit TRBD1. The CDR3 runs to 13 residues. V trimming: 7 bases; J trimming: 9 bases; junction bases outside the gene matches: 7. Germline loops: CDR1 MNHEY, CDR2 SMNVEV (reference sequence). CDR3 loop: CASMGQGTSEQFF. The CDR3 bases are TGTGCCAGCATGGGACAGGGTACCAGTGAGCAGTTCTTC.

This sequence joins TRBV5-1 and TRBJ1-1; D is undetermined. V lost 0 bases to trimming and J lost 4 bases, with 7 bases between them. Germline lookup yields CDR1 SGHRS and CDR2 YFSETQ. The CDR3 sequence is 13 residues long. The CDR3 reads CASSLDVSTEAFF. The CDR3 bases are TGCGCCAGCAGCTTGGACGTAAGCACTGAAGCTTTCTTT.

The J gene is TRBJ2-5, the V gene TRBV2, with 9 positions matching TRBD1. After removal of 7 bases from V and 9 bases from J, the junction contained 21 bases not matched to a gene. CDR3 length: 17 amino acids. From germline, CDR1 is SNHLY and CDR2 FYNNEI. CDR3 region: CASNGESTGTGTWAQYF. The DNA of the CDR3 is TGTGCCAGCAATGGGGAGAGCACCGGGACAGGGACCTGGGCCCAGTACTTC.

This chain links TRBV28 with TRBJ2-7; 9 bases align to TRBD1. There are 16 residues in the CDR3. The ends lost 4 bases at V and 3 bases at J; junction bases unmatched: 10. Per germline, CDR1 MDHEN and CDR2 SYDVKM. CDR3 nucleotide sequence: TGTGCCAGCAGTTCAAAAACCGGGACAGGGCACTACGAGCAGTACTTC. It yields the protein CASSSKTGTGHYEQYF.

The chain carries TRBV3-1 (or the pseudogene TRBV3-2) and TRBJ2-1; TRBD2 matches 11 bases. Trimming at V came to 0 bases and at J to 3 bases, leaving 7 bases not matched to a gene. In germline, CDR1 is LGHDT, CDR2 YNNKEL (reference sequence). The CDR3 consists of 18 residues. The CDR3 DNA sequence: TGTGCCAGCAGCCAAGACCGTGGGACTAGCGGAGTCTACAATGAGCAGTTCTTC. Residues: CASSQDRGTSGVYNEQFF.

The rearrangement joins TRBV5-6 to TRBJ2-3; 9 nucleotides match TRBD2. Germline lookup yields CDR1 SGHDT and CDR2 YYEEEE. CDR3 size: 15 residues. V was clipped by 4 bases and J by 2 bases; unmatched bases: 5. CDR3 in amino acids: CASSVSGSFTDTQYF. The CDR3 DNA follows: TGTGCCAGCAGCGTTAGCGGGAGTTTCACAGATACGCAGTATTTT.

This clone was seen only once. This sequence joins TRBV27 and TRBJ2-7; weak D call: TRBD2 (5 bases). The CDR3 totals 12 residues. The V end lost 6 bases, the J end lost 6 bases, and 12 bases lay between the germline ends. Germline V gives CDR1 MNHEY, CDR2 SMNVEV (reference sequence). CDR3 amino acids: CASSSGGLEQYF. The CDR3 DNA follows: TGTGCCAGCAGCTCCGGAGGCCTCGAGCAGTACTTC.